Reported below is one TCR beta chain. These data originate in a study of blood T cell repertoires in COVID-19. Repertoires were generated with immunoSEQ multiplex PCR, while TCRdb's copy carries only in-frame clones and drops some. The profile shows 30,000 to 50,000 clones, 85% of them singletons. The CDR3 runs 14 residues. Germline CDR1 SNHLY, CDR2 FYNNEI. Between the trimmed V and J ends, which lost 3 bases and 5 bases, there was a span of 13 bases. V and J are TRBV2 and TRBJ1-1; D is possibly TRBD1 (6 bases). The receptor was isolated from a human donor in a cohort sampled during active COVID-19. Sequencing input: peripheral blood. CDR3 coding DNA: TGTGCCAGCAGTGACAGGGGCGTAGGTACTGAAGCTTTCTTT. Encoded protein: CASSDRGVGTEAFF.